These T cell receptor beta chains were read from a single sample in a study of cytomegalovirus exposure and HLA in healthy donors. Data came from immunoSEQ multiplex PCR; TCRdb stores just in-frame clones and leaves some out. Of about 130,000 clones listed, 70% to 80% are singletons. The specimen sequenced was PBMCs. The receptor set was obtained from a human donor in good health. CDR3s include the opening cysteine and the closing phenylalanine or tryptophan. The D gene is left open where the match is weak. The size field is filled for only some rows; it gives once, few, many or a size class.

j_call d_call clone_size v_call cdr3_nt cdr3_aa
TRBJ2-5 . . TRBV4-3 TGCGCCAGCAGCCTAAGAACCGGGACTGGGGGGGAGACCCAGTACTTC CASSLRTGTGGETQYF
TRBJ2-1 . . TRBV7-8 TGTGCCAGCAGCTTATCCGAGAGCTACAATGAGCAGTTCTTC CASSLSESYNEQFF
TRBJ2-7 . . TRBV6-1 TGTGCCAGCAGTGAAACTCCTCCCCACGAGCAGTACTTC CASSETPPHEQYF
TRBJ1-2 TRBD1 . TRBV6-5 TGTGCCAGCAGCCGGGACAGGGTATCCTATGGCTACACCTTC CASSRDRVSYGYTF
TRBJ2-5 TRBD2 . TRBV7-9 TGTTCCAGCAGCAGGCCGGGACTAGGGGGTACCCAGTACTTC CSSSRPGLGGTQYF
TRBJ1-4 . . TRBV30 TGTGCCTGGAGTGGACAGCCTAATGAAAAACTGTTTTTT CAWSGQPNEKLFF
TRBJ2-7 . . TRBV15 TGTGCCACCAGCAGAGGCCCCGGGACTTCGAGCTCCTACGAGCAGTACTTC CATSRGPGTSSSYEQYF
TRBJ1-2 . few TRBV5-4 TGTGCCAGCAGCTTTGGGAACAGGGCTGAGGCTGGCTACACCTTC CASSFGNRAEAGYTF
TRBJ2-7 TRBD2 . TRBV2 TGTGCCAGCACTGAGGCTAGCGGGGACCTTGGCGTGCAGTACTTC CASTEASGDLGVQYF
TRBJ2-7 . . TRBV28 TGTGCCAGCAGTTTAGGGGGCAGATCCTACGAGCAGTACTTC CASSLGGRSYEQYF
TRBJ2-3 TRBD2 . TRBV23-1 TGCGCCAGCAGTCATCAGGGACTAGCCACAGATACGCAGTATTTT CASSHQGLATDTQYF
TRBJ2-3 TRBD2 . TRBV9 TGTGCCAGCAGCGTAGCGGCTAGCGGGTCCACAGATACGCAGTATTTT CASSVAASGSTDTQYF
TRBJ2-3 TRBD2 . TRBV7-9 TGTTCCTGCACATGGGCGGGAGATACAGATACGCAGTATTTT CSCTWAGDTDTQYF
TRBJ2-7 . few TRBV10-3 TGTGCCATCAGAGAAAGCGGAGGCCTATCCTACGAGCAGTACTTC CAIRESGGLSYEQYF
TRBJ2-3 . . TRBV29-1 TGCAGCGTTGACAGGGAATTCAGAGATACGCAGTATTTT CSVDREFRDTQYF
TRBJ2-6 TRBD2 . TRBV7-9 TGTTCCAGCAGCTTAGGAGCGGGGATGACAGCCTCTGGGGCCAACGTCCTGACTTTC CSSSLGAGMTASGANVLTF
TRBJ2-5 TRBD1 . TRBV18 TGTGCCAGCTCACGACGGGACAGACAAGAGACCCAGTACTTC CASSRRDRQETQYF